The clone carrying this T cell receptor (beta chain) was observed a few times. Its antigen remains unknown. This sample stems from a study of vaccination and CD4 T cells after COVID-19. Background on the study: Control cultures, each given a CEFX pool, an HIV-1 Nef pool, or no peptide, were included.

At the Johns Hopkins FTIC core, DNA taken from cultured CD4+ T cells was sequenced by way of the Oncomine TCR Beta short-read assay. TCRdb re-derived calls from the PCR reads in MiXCR, one entry per CDR3 protein. Among more than 20,000 distinct CDR3 sequences listed, about three quarters were seen once. Treatment defined: roughly 10-day PBMC culture with coronavirus spike peptide pools or control peptides (ViraFEST assay). The PCR-positive dates, March through December 2020, came before the US Alpha, Beta and Delta variants. This CDR3 comprises 12 residues. Germline V gives CDR1 MNHEY, CDR2 SVGAGI. Trimming stripped 2 bases from V and 7 bases from J, with 6 bases between.

The TCR was taken from a human donor who had recovered from COVID-19. The sequenced sample consisted of CD4+ T cells from blood, cultured in vitro. The chain links TRBV6-5 to TRBJ1-5; no definite D call. Here the CDR3 DNA reads TGTGCCAGCAGTTACCCGGGCCAGCCCCAGCATTTT. Translating gives CASSYPGQPQHF.